This TCR beta chain appears in the sequencing data of a study of blood T cell repertoires in COVID-19. Study details: Sites in the United States, Italy and Spain provided acute and convalescent COVID-19 samples. The analysed material was cDNA or gDNA that came from T cells, B-cell-depleted T cells, or PBMCs.

The ends were cut back, 6 bases at V and 2 bases at J, with 14 bases in the middle. The germline V gene has CDR1 LNHDA and CDR2 SQIVND (reference sequence). The CDR3 has 15 amino acids. Under the authors' procedure: Using reference gene primer amplification, nucleated cell counts were estimated. Using immunoSEQ multiplex PCR, the repertoire was profiled, and TCRdb retains in-frame clones only, with some absent. That table is the source of V, J and clone size, and D and trimming were worked out from the DNA. The sample lists 70,000 to 85,000 clones, over 85% occurring once. Source material: peripheral blood. V is TRBV19 and J is TRBJ1-3, with D perhaps TRBD1 (6 bases). This sequence originates from a human donor in a cohort sampled during active COVID-19. As DNA, the CDR3 is TGTGCCAGTAGCTCAAGGCCAGGGGCTGGAAACACCATATATTTT. Translation gives CASSSRPGAGNTIYF.